Reported below is one T cell receptor (beta chain). No antigen is known for it. Base qualities are not at hand, and no much larger clone is one base apart. Lymph node samples were obtained from the axillary draining lymph nodes of breast cancer patients. The germline V gene (reference sequence) sets CDR1 to MNHEY and CDR2 to SMNVEV. Relative to germline, V is 6 bases shorter and J is 3 bases shorter, with 8 bases between their ends. Including cysteine and phenylalanine, the CDR3 has 13 amino acids. Of the read, only the CDR3 DNA is kept; its 39 bases are in frame from base 1. Sequencing was performed on an Illumina HiSeq 2000. Multiplex PCR amplification was used to generate the TCR beta chain libraries. The amplified TCR beta chain products were analyzed by high-throughput sequencing. TCRdb passed the public sequencing reads through fastp at Q25 and MiXCR, retaining productive beta sequences. CDR3 protein duplicates are merged, each entry listing the most common genes and DNA. A total of 200,000 to 300,000 distinct CDR3 sequences appear in this sample, over 30% of them only once. The leading ten clones occupy roughly 1.2% of the sample.

This sample stems from a study of breast tumors, draining lymph nodes, adjacent tissues (dated by TCRdb to the mid-2010s). Regarding the research as a whole: Breast cancer patients provided tumor, adjacent nontumor tissue and axillary lymph nodes, and the study compared the TCR beta repertoires across these three sources. In human breast cancer, the study set out to assess how tumor, surrounding tissue and draining lymph node repertoires relate to one another and whether T cells might be exchanged between them. Paper-wide results and their limitations: T-cell repertoire diversity in tumors was found to be lower than in lymph nodes but higher than in nontumor tissue, and preferential V and J gene usage was observed. The data were considered consistent with most tumor T cells being derived from the lymph node and subsequently expanding within tumor tissue. The conclusion that tumor T cells originate in lymph nodes was presented as consistent with a hypothesis rather than as directly demonstrated. Tumor and nontumor tissue repertoires were found to be significantly more similar in luminal-like than in basal-like breast cancer.

This sequence uses TRBV27 and TRBJ2-2, with the D gene not clear enough to name. This TCR was sampled from a female donor with breast cancer. Some clones in this sample may be carry-over from other donors' samples. The sequencing sample was made of axillary lymph node tissue. The DNA sequence reads TGTGCCAGCAGCCGACTTGACACCGGGGAGCTGTTTTTT. This codes for CASSRLDTGELFF.